This TCR beta chain comes out of a study of T cells in Graves' hyperthyroidism and ophthalmopathy. Graves' hyperthyroidism qualified as stable when ophthalmopathy did not progress within 18 months. Subjects aged 18 to 65 presented with newly diagnosed hyperthyroidism of less than 2 months' duration. 10 ml fresh peripheral blood yielded the PBMCs. V shed 5 bases and J shed 7 bases, with 21 bases lying between them. This CDR3 is built from 15 residues. TCR beta CDR3 regions were amplified from RNA. Using the HTBI primer set, a first-round RT-PCR was run on the TCR CDR3. TCRdb re-called the multiplex PCR reads with MiXCR, one entry per CDR3 protein. Counted here are around 700,000 distinct CDR3 sequences, about 35% occurring once; the ten biggest clones make up 31%.

The specimen sequenced was blood. The chain joins TRBV12-3 or TRBV12-4 to TRBJ2-7, with D maybe TRBD2 (7 bases). The receptor was derived from a woman aged 40 to 49 with Graves' hyperthyroidism. Here the CDR3 reads CASSPRRGGGEEQYF. The CDR3 DNA sequence: TGTGCCAGCAGTCCCCGAAGGGGAGGGGGAGAAGAGCAGTACTTC.